The next 24 T cell receptor beta chains were all read from a single sample in a study of identical twins. MiXCR, applied by TCRdb to the 5' RACE reads, yields one record per CDR3 protein. In the table there are 350,000 to 500,000 distinct CDR3 sequences, about a fifth of which are singletons. The source material was naive T cells sorted from blood. All receptors come from a man between 50 and 59 years old in good health.

This clonotype was recorded a few times. The V gene is TRBV12-3 or TRBV12-4, the J gene TRBJ2-2; no firm D call. The CDR3 loop spans 14 amino acids. The ends were cut back, 5 bases at V and 1 base at J, with 8 bases in the middle. CDR3 in amino acids: CASSKLVNTGELFF. CDR3 nucleotide sequence: TGTGCCAGCAGTAAATTGGTGAACACCGGGGAGCTGTTTTTT.

There are a few counts of this clonotype. This chain links TRBV20-1 with TRBJ1-1, with unresolved D. Germline V gene lookup returns CDR1 DFQATT and CDR2 SNEGSKA (reference sequence). This CDR3 has 13 amino acids. With 6 bases removed from V and 5 bases from J, the gap between germline ends came to 16 bases. CDR3 residues: CSAPFGLITEAFF. The CDR3 DNA is TGCAGTGCACCCTTCGGACTGATTACTGAAGCTTTCTTT.

This clonotype was counted a few times. The J gene is TRBJ2-1, the V gene TRBV7-2; no definite D call. V lost 3 bases and J 7 bases, leaving 10 bases between the germline ends. The length of the CDR3 is 13 residues. CDR1 and CDR2 (germline): SGHTA, FQGNSA. CDR3 loop: CASSFWGENEQFF. CDR3 bases: TGTGCCAGCAGCTTTTGGGGTGAGAATGAGCAGTTCTTC. The full variable domain, in which reference TRBV7-2 and TRBJ2-1 provide the parts outside the CDR3, is GAGVSQSPSNKVTEKGKDVELRCDPISGHTALYWYRQSLGQGLEFLIYFQGNSAPDKSGLPSDRFSAERTGGSVSTLTIQRTQQEDSAVYLCASSFWGENEQFFGPGTRLTVL.

The rearrangement uses TRBV11-2 and TRBJ2-7, with a possible D match to TRBD2 (6 bases). CDR3 length: 15 amino acids. V was pared by 1 base and J by 3 bases, with 13 bases between. The germline CDR1 and CDR2 sequences are SGHAT and FQNNGV. CDR3 in DNA: TGTGCCAGCAGCTTAGTCAGGGAGGCCGTCTACGAGCAGTACTTC. Amino acid sequence: CASSLVREAVYEQYF.

The rearrangement joins TRBV7-3 to TRBJ2-3; the D is unclear. CDR3 length: 14 amino acids. V shed 5 bases and J shed 4 bases, with 13 bases lying between them. Germline V gene lookup returns CDR1 SGHTA and CDR2 FQGTGA. CDR3 region: CASSLKRVPDTQYF. The CDR3 region has the DNA TGTGCCAGCAGCCTAAAAAGGGTTCCAGATACGCAGTATTTT.

This clonotype has just a few counts. This sequence joins TRBV6-2 or TRBV6-3 and TRBJ2-1; 8 bases match TRBD2. Germline CDR1 reads MNHEY; CDR2 reads SVGEGT. The CDR3 consists of 16 residues. After removal of 2 bases from V and 8 bases from J, the junction contained 11 bases not matched to a gene. The CDR3 DNA reads as TGTGCCAGCAGTTACCCCTACTTAGCGGGGAACTATGAGCAGTTCTTC. Translated: CASSYPYLAGNYEQFF.

The chain has TRBV12-3 or TRBV12-4 and TRBJ1-5; a weak D match, TRBD1 (6 bases). The ends were cut back, 1 base at V and 3 bases at J, with 10 bases in the middle. The CDR3 covers 15 residues. The CDR3 reads CASSLGGGANQPQHF. CDR3 DNA sequence: TGTGCCAGCAGTTTAGGGGGGGGGGCCAATCAGCCCCAGCATTTT.

The chain combines TRBV7-2 with TRBJ2-7; D is perhaps TRBD2 (5 bases). This CDR3 is 18 amino acids long. The V gene's germline CDR1 is SGHTA and CDR2 FQGNSA. Trimming took off 0 bases at V and 2 bases at J, with 20 bases between the two ends. The CDR3 DNA follows: TGTGCCAGCAGCTTAGCCGGGGTTCGAGCGGAGTCCCCCTACGAGCAGTACTTC. Protein sequence: CASSLAGVRAESPYEQYF.

This clonotype was counted a few times. The V call is TRBV12-3 or TRBV12-4, the J call TRBJ2-7, with 7 bases lining up with TRBD1. Trimming took 4 bases from V and 1 from J; bases not matched to a gene: 10. The CDR3 consists of 16 residues. This CDR3 reads CASSSSLRDRSYEQYF. In nucleotides, the CDR3 is TGTGCCAGCAGTTCCTCCCTCCGGGACAGATCCTACGAGCAGTACTTC.

The CDR3 DNA sequence: TGTGCCAGCAGCTCGTCACAGGGGGCGCTTGTCTACGAGCAGTACTTC. This encodes CASSSSQGALVYEQYF. V usage is TRBV5-6 and J usage is TRBJ2-7; TRBD1 matches 9 bases. With 3 bases clipped from V and 3 bases from J, the junction kept 10 bases outside the gene matches. Looked up from germline, CDR1 is SGHDT and CDR2 is YYEEEE. The CDR3 is made up of 16 amino acids.

The rearrangement joins TRBV12-3 or TRBV12-4 to TRBJ2-3, with D perhaps TRBD2 (6 bases). The V end lost 4 bases, the J end lost 11 bases, and 10 bases lay between the germline ends. CDR3 length equals 11 residues. The CDR3 spells CASSSGLQQYF. The DNA of the CDR3 is TGTGCCAGCAGTTCGGGACTGCAGCAGTATTTT.

This clonotype was counted at least ten times. The rearrangement links TRBV20-1 to TRBJ1-6; no reliable D call. Germline V lookup: CDR1 DFQATT, CDR2 SNEGSKA (reference sequence). This CDR3 spans 15 amino acids. V lost 1 base and J lost 5, with 12 bases in between. This chain's CDR3 is CSARVPGENNSPLHF. The DNA of the CDR3 is TGCAGTGCTAGAGTACCGGGCGAGAATAATTCACCCCTCCACTTT.

This clonotype was seen repeatedly, ten times or more. The rearrangement links TRBV6-5 to TRBJ2-1; D is tentatively TRBD1 or TRBD2 (6 bases each). The germline V and J ends were trimmed by 0 bases and 4 bases, with 10 bases remaining between them. The CDR3 consists of 15 residues. CDR1 and CDR2 (germline): MNHEY, SVGAGI. The CDR3 region is CASSYSKGGYNEQFF. DNA of the CDR3: TGTGCCAGCAGTTACTCAAAGGGGGGATACAATGAGCAGTTCTTC.

This chain uses TRBV29-1 with TRBJ2-7, with D unresolved. CDR1 SQVTM and CDR2 ANQGSEA come from the germline V gene. The CDR3 length is 11 residues. With 0 bases removed from V and 5 bases from J, the gap between germline ends came to 5 bases. The CDR3 sequence: CSVEDWNEQYF. The CDR3 nucleotides read TGCAGCGTTGAAGATTGGAACGAGCAGTACTTC.

This clonotype has ten or more counts. The CDR3: CASSQKFGLAGLDEQFF. CDR3 DNA sequence: TGTGCCAGCAGCCAAAAATTCGGACTAGCGGGACTAGATGAGCAGTTCTTC. The chain carries TRBV7-8 and TRBJ2-1; 12 nucleotides align to TRBD2. CDR3 length: 17 amino acids. CDR1 SGHVS and CDR2 FQNEAQ come from the germline V gene. V shed 5 bases and J 8 bases; nucleotides not matched to a gene: 13.

CDR3 coding DNA: TGCGCCAGCAGCCGGTCGGGACCCTCTGGGGCCAACGTCCTGACTTTC. This encodes CASSRSGPSGANVLTF. The gene calls are TRBV4-1 and TRBJ2-6; D may correspond to TRBD1 or TRBD2 (5 bases each). Germline loops: CDR1 MGHRA, CDR2 YSYEKL. The CDR3 is 16 residues long. Trimming shortened V by 4 bases and J by 0 bases, and 10 bases separated the two germline ends.

This clonotype was detected a few times. The V gene is TRBV4-2, the J gene TRBJ2-1, with 9 bases that match TRBD1. J was trimmed by 7 bases and V by 3 bases; bases with no gene match: 16. This CDR3 has 18 amino acids. Germline CDR1 reads LGHNA; CDR2 reads YNFKEQ. Written as DNA, the CDR3 is TGTGCCAGCAGCCAGGAAGGTAACAGGGGGCTTACGGTAAATGAGCAGTTCTTC. It encodes CASSQEGNRGLTVNEQFF.

The J gene is TRBJ2-1, the V gene TRBV27; TRBD1 might be the D (6 bases). This CDR3 spans 14 amino acids. The V end was cut by 6 bases, the J end by 5 bases, with 14 bases between. Germline loops: CDR1 MNHEY, CDR2 SMNVEV (reference sequence). The CDR3 nucleotides read TGTGCCAGCAGGCCTACAGGGTACCACAATGAGCAGTTCTTC. This translates into CASRPTGYHNEQFF.

This rearrangement joins TRBV7-8 to TRBJ1-1; D is ambiguous. V was clipped by 5 bases and J by 2 bases, with 12 bases between them. The CDR3 covers 14 residues. The germline V gene has CDR1 SGHVS and CDR2 FQNEAQ. The CDR3 sequence: CASSRDTANTEAFF. DNA for the CDR3: TGTGCCAGCAGCCGCGACACGGCAAACACTGAAGCTTTCTTT.

This clonotype has a count of ten or more. The genes are TRBV6-5 and TRBJ1-1; 7 bases match TRBD1. The J segment lost 2 bases and the V segment lost 3 bases, leaving 6 bases of the junction unmatched. Germline CDR1 and CDR2: MNHEY and SVGAGI. This CDR3 contains 15 residues. CDR3 in amino acids: CASSYGGQLNTEAFF. Here the CDR3 DNA reads TGTGCCAGCAGTTATGGGGGACAGCTCAACACTGAAGCTTTCTTT.

This clonotype was recorded many times. The chain joins TRBV6-5 to TRBJ2-3; D is uncertain. V was shortened by 4 bases and J by 2 bases, with 7 bases between the two germline ends. CDR3 size: 13 residues. Germline V gene data show CDR1 as MNHEY and CDR2 as SVGAGI. CDR3 in amino acids: CASSSFFTDTQYF. The CDR3 coding sequence is TGTGCCAGCAGTTCCTTCTTCACAGATACGCAGTATTTT.

The chain links TRBV4-3 to TRBJ2-7; 10 bases fit TRBD2. With 4 bases clipped from V and 4 bases from J, the junction kept 10 bases outside the gene matches. The CDR3 totals 16 residues. CDR1 is LGHNA, CDR2 YSLEER, per germline. CDR3 loop: CASSPTAQREGYEQYF. CDR3 sequence (DNA): TGCGCCAGCAGCCCTACCGCCCAGCGGGAGGGGTACGAGCAGTACTTC.

With respect to this clonotype: A much bigger clone sits one base away, suggesting this may be a read error. The chain carries TRBV6-2 or TRBV6-3 and TRBJ2-1, with D perhaps TRBD2 (6 bases). Per the germline V gene, CDR1 is MNHEY and CDR2 is SVGEGT. CDR3 length equals 13 residues. Trimming removed 7 bases from V and 0 bases from J, with 7 bases in between. CDR3 sequence (DNA): TGTGCCAGCACCGGGAGCTCCTACAATGAGCAGTTCTTC. Its protein product is CASTGSSYNEQFF.

The count of this clonotype is one. The chain links TRBV25-1 to TRBJ2-1; D might be TRBD1 (5 bases). V was trimmed by 6 bases and J by 5 bases, leaving 11 bases between them. The germline V gene encodes CDR1 MGHDK and CDR2 SYGVNS. This CDR3 contains 13 residues. CDR3 nucleotides: TGTGCCAGCAGGTTGGACAATAACAATGAGCAGTTCTTC. It is translated as CASRLDNNNEQFF.